This T cell receptor (beta chain) comes out of a study of cytomegalovirus exposure and HLA in healthy donors. Study findings and constraints: Specificity of three CMV-associated chains for CMV antigens was verified in vitro. Later work found that TCR association rates differed between HLA loci; DRB1 had the most and HLA-C the fewest. Apparent HLA restriction characterized most CMV-associated TCR beta chains in a later analysis.

The PCR contained 60 Vbeta and 13 Jbeta primers. The table came from immunoSEQ multiplex PCR; TCRdb's copy has only in-frame clones and leaves some out. Here the sample spans about 82,000 clones, 78% being singletons. By sample fraction, this clone is medium-sized. The antigen is unknown. In germline, CDR1 is SEHNR, CDR2 FQNEAQ (reference sequence). V trimming: 11 bases; J trimming: 4 bases; junction bases outside the gene matches: 9. The length of the CDR3 is 13 residues. Sequencing input: PBMCs. This clonotype originated in a male donor in good health and CMV-seropositive. The chain has TRBV7-9 and TRBJ2-3; the match to TRBD1 covers 7 bases. As DNA, the CDR3 is TGTGCCGGACGACAGGGTGCGGCAGATACGCAGTATTTT. The encoded protein is CAGRQGAADTQYF.